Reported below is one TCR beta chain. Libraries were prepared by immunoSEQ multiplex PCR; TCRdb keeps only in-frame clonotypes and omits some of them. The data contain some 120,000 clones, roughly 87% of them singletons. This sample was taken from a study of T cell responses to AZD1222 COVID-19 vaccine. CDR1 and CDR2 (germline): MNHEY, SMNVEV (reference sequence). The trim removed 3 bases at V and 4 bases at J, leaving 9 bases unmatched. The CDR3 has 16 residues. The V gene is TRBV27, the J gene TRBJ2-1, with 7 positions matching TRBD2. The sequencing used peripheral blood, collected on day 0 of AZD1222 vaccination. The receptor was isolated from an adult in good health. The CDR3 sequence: CASSFLGGAGYNEQFF. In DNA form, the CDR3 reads TGTGCCAGCAGTTTTCTAGGCGGAGCGGGGTACAATGAGCAGTTCTTC.